This T cell receptor beta chain emerged from a study of shared clonotypes between healthy human individuals. Notes on this clone: Its cognate antigen is unknown.

This CDR3 has 15 amino acids. Germline loops: CDR1 SGHTA, CDR2 FQGNSA. Trimming removed 2 bases at V and 4 bases at J, with 15 bases between. A roughly 200 ng quantity of DNA, 29,000 or so T cell genomes, went into the sorted-subset replicate PCRs. Clones were sequenced by immunoSEQ multiplex PCR, and TCRdb holds only the in-frame ones, with some missing. Of roughly 2 million clones listed, roughly 94% were seen once; the top ten hold about 1.1%. Study outcomes and limitations: Non-shared clonotypes had lower generation probabilities than clonotypes shared by all four sorted-subset donors.

Naive CD8 populations comprised CD45RO-negative cells positively selected for CCR7, excluding terminally differentiated effector memory CD45RA+ cells. Within Nashville, Tennessee resided all donors, each a Caucasian adult. This receptor was taken from a man aged 18 to 30 in good health. The J gene is TRBJ2-7, the V gene TRBV7-2; TRBD2 is a possible D gene (6 bases). The sample was naive CD8+ T cells sorted from blood. The CDR3 DNA is TGTGCCAGCAGCTTAAAAGGGACCGGGGGTTACGAGCAGTACTTC. Its translation is CASSLKGTGGYEQYF.